A single sample gave rise to the 14 T cell receptor beta chains below, sequenced in a study of beta chain features in type 1 diabetes. Findings and limits, study-wide: Shortening that was moderate but significant affected the TCRB CDR3s of Type 1 diabetes patients in all four CD4+ subsets.

The entirety of the isolated RNA underwent reverse transcription, so expressed TCRB transcripts were sequenced. Produced via immunoSEQ multiplex PCR; TCRdb's table is partial and in-frame only. The repertoire consists of some 52,000 clones, with under 50% occurring once and the leading ten covering about 1.5%. These receptors have no known antigen. Sample: Tregs from blood. All receptors come from a man aged 25 to 40 with type 1 diabetes.

This clone was counted a few times. This rearrangement joins TRBV7-8 to TRBJ2-3; TRBD2 might be the D (6 bases). This CDR3 comprises 17 residues. CDR1 SGHVS and CDR2 FQNEAQ come from the germline V gene. Trimming pared 0 bases from V and 4 bases from J, leaving 17 bases between. CDR3 DNA: TGTGCCAGCAGCTTAGCAATATCGGGAGCCCCACCAGATACGCAGTATTTT. Encoded protein: CASSLAISGAPPDTQYF.

This clone was counted only a few times. The chain carries TRBV29-1 and TRBJ2-2; the D gene is possibly TRBD2 (6 bases). The V gene's germline CDR1 is SQVTM and CDR2 ANQGSEA. The CDR3 totals 13 residues. V shed 3 bases and J shed 7 bases, with 12 bases lying between them. The DNA for the CDR3 is TGCAGCGTTGATAGTCAGGGAGGCGGGGAGCTGTTTTTT. Its translation: CSVDSQGGGELFF.

The V gene is TRBV28, the J gene TRBJ2-7; 10 bases align to TRBD1. V shed 5 bases and J 3 bases; nucleotides not matched to a gene: 13. The CDR3 sequence is 17 residues long. The germline V gene encodes CDR1 MDHEN and CDR2 SYDVKM. The CDR3 DNA follows: TGTGCCAGCAGTGTAGGGGGCGGGGGGACAGGGGACTACGAGCAGTACTTC. Translation gives CASSVGGGGTGDYEQYF.

The rearrangement joins TRBV29-1 to TRBJ2-7; 7 nucleotides line up with TRBD2. CDR1 and CDR2 (germline): SQVTM, ANQGSEA. The CDR3 sequence is 13 residues long. With V trimmed by 2 bases and J by 5 bases, 6 bases remained unmatched. The CDR3 DNA reads as TGCAGCGTTGAATTCTCGGGGAGGGACGAGCAGTACTTC. Translated, it gives CSVEFSGRDEQYF.

The chain employs TRBV11-3 and TRBJ2-5; weak D call: TRBD1 (6 bases). Germline lookup yields CDR1 SGHNT and CDR2 YENEEA. The CDR3 sequence is 13 residues long. Trimming took off 5 bases at V and 5 bases at J, with 12 bases between the two ends. The CDR3 nucleotides are TGTGCCAGCAGCCCAGGGGTTATGGAGACCCAGTACTTC. It translates to CASSPGVMETQYF.

The genes are TRBV6-1 and TRBJ2-3; TRBD1 aligns across 7 bases. Looked up from germline, CDR1 is MNHNS and CDR2 is SASEGT. The length of the CDR3 is 15 residues. The junction had 9 bases not matched to a gene; V was cut back by 4 bases and J by 5 bases. The CDR3 coding sequence is TGTGCCAGCAGTGTCCCAGGGGGACGGGGAGATACGCAGTATTTT. This translates into CASSVPGGRGDTQYF.

This clone was recorded a few times. The chain combines TRBV29-1 with TRBJ2-1, with 7 positions matching TRBD2. The CDR3 extends over 17 amino acids. Germline trimming cut 3 bases from V and 1 base from J; bases unmatched to any gene: 12. The germline gives CDR1 SQVTM, CDR2 ANQGSEA. CDR3 coding DNA: TGCAGCGTTGATCAAAGGAGCCAGCGGGAATCCTACAATGAGCAGTTCTTC. Translating gives CSVDQRSQRESYNEQFF.

The J gene is TRBJ2-5, the V gene TRBV6-1; 7 positions agree with TRBD2. The J call may be mistaken, given a closer DNA end match to TRBJ2-7. Germline V gives CDR1 MNHNS, CDR2 SASEGT. The CDR3 length is 14 residues. The CDR3 loop reads CASSGDSGSYEQYF. CDR3 sequence (DNA): TGTGCCAGCAGTGGAGATAGCGGGTCCTACGAGCAGTACTTC.

This clone came up a few times. This chain links TRBV5-5 with TRBJ2-1, with D perhaps TRBD1 (6 bases). V lost 5 bases and J lost 3, with 21 bases in between. The germline CDR1 and CDR2 sequences are SGHKS and YYEKEE (reference sequence). CDR3 size: 17 residues. The CDR3 DNA reads as TGTGCCAGCAGTTATCTAGGACAGCGCAAGAGCTACAATGAGCAGTTCTTC. It encodes CASSYLGQRKSYNEQFF.

In this sample, this clone turned up a few times. The chain joins TRBV29-1 to TRBJ2-5; D is undetermined. In germline, CDR1 is SQVTM, CDR2 ANQGSEA. Trimming stripped 4 bases from V and 2 bases from J, with 5 bases between. This CDR3 region has 11 residues. In nucleotides, the CDR3 is TGCAGCGTTGGCAGGCAAGAGACCCAGTACTTC. This codes for CSVGRQETQYF.

The chain has TRBV28 and TRBJ2-3; 13 bases match TRBD2. Germline values: CDR1 MDHEN, CDR2 SYDVKM. CDR3 length: 14 amino acids. V was clipped by 11 bases and J by 5 bases; unmatched bases: 7. CDR3 amino acids: CASGTSGEIDTQYF. Written as DNA, the CDR3 is TGTGCCTCGGGGACTAGCGGGGAAATAGATACGCAGTATTTT.

This sequence joins TRBV21-1 and TRBJ1-1; the D call TRBD1 from the table was never checked on the DNA. TRBV21-1 has pseudogene status. The CDR3 is 16 residues long. CDR3 region: CASSNPGQGRWTEAFF. In DNA, the CDR3 is TGTGCCAGCAGCAACCCGGGACAGGGGCGGTGGACTGAAGCTTTCTTT.

The J gene is TRBJ2-3, the V gene TRBV6-5, with a possible D match to TRBD1 (5 bases). V was cut by 2 bases and J by 2 bases, with 14 bases left in between. CDR1 is MNHEY, CDR2 SVGAGI, per germline. This CDR3 has 16 residues. CDR3 in DNA: TGTGCCAGCAGTTACAGGGGCCGCCTAAACACAGATACGCAGTATTTT. This codes for CASSYRGRLNTDTQYF.

The rearrangement joins TRBV21-1 to TRBJ2-3; the table's D call, TRBD1, was not checked against the DNA. TRBV21-1 is labeled a pseudogene. The CDR3 covers 19 residues. CDR3 amino acids: CASSKEAPDRQASTDTQYF. DNA for the CDR3: TGTGCCAGCAGCAAAGAAGCCCCGGACAGGCAAGCTAGCACAGATACGCAGTATTTT.